Listed here are 32 T cell receptor beta chains from one sample, sequenced in a study of blood T cell repertoires in COVID-19. Measured with immunoSEQ multiplex PCR; TCRdb has only the in-frame clones, and not every one. The sample has some 190,000 clones, about 91% seen once. Sequenced input: peripheral blood. These TCRs come from a man aged 18 to 30 with active or convalescent COVID-19.

V is TRBV10-2 and J is TRBJ2-7, with 9 bases that match TRBD2. CDR3 length equals 13 residues. The ends lost 6 bases at V and 4 bases at J; junction bases unmatched: 4. The germline V gene has CDR1 WSHSY and CDR2 SAAADI. CDR3: CASSRGREYEQYF. CDR3 nucleotides: TGCGCCAGCAGCCGCGGGAGGGAGTACGAGCAGTACTTC.

This chain joins TRBV3-1 (or the pseudogene TRBV3-2) and TRBJ1-1, with a weak D call TRBD1 (5 bases). The CDR3 is 13 amino acids. Germline V CDR1 and CDR2: LGHDT, YNNKEL (reference sequence). V lost 0 bases and J 11 bases, leaving 13 bases between the germline ends. The CDR3 DNA is TGTGCCAGCAGCCAAGAGGGGACTTCAGGGGCTTTCTTT. Translating it yields CASSQEGTSGAFF.

This chain joins TRBV28 and TRBJ1-5; D remains ambiguous. The length of the CDR3 is 15 residues. Germline V gene sequence: CDR1 MDHEN, CDR2 SYDVKM. V lost 5 bases and J lost 2, with 13 bases in between. The DNA of the CDR3 is TGTGCCAGCAGTCCGCCCGGGGATGGCAATCAGCCCCAGCATTTT. Translation: CASSPPGDGNQPQHF. Filled out from reference TRBV28 and TRBJ1-5, the complete variable domain reads DVKVTQSSRYLVKRTGEKVFLECVQDMDHENMFWYRQDPGLGLRLIYFSYDVKMKEKGDIPEGYSVSREKKERFSLILESASTNQTSMYLCASSPPGDGNQPQHFGDGTRLSIL.

V is TRBV27 and J is TRBJ2-3; no definite D call. Trimming shortened V by 7 bases and J by 3 bases, and 11 bases separated the two germline ends. The CDR3 is 13 amino acids. Germline-derived CDR1 and CDR2 are MNHEY and SMNVEV (reference sequence). CDR3 in amino acids: CASTPPGTDTQYF. CDR3 bases: TGTGCCAGCACCCCCCCCGGGACAGATACGCAGTATTTT.

This clone was found once. At one boundary the junction diverges from the germline segment, which might be a read error. The gene calls are TRBV7-7 and TRBJ2-5, with D tentatively TRBD1 (6 bases). The CDR3 contains 14 residues. Germline-derived CDR1 and CDR2 are SSHAT and FNYEAQ (reference sequence). In DNA form, the CDR3 reads TGTGCTAGCAGCTCATATACAGGGCTGGAGACCCAGTACTTC. Its protein product is CASSSYTGLETQYF.

As DNA, the CDR3 is TGTGCCATCAGTGACCGCTCCCCCGGAGGGGCTGAAGCTTTCTTT. Translation: CAISDRSPGGAEAFF. V usage is TRBV10-3 and J usage is TRBJ1-1, with D perhaps TRBD1 (5 bases). CDR1 and CDR2 from the germline V gene are ENHRY and SYGVKD. CDR3 length: 15 residues. Trimming shortened V by 3 bases and J by 6 bases, and 17 bases separated the two germline ends.

The chain joins TRBV10-2 to TRBJ2-3; perhaps TRBD2 as D (7 bases). Germline V gene lookup returns CDR1 WSHSY and CDR2 SAAADI. V was trimmed by 5 bases and J by 0 bases, leaving 9 bases between them. The CDR3 is 14 amino acids. CDR3 DNA: TGCGCCAGCAGTCCGGGGGGCAGCACAGATACGCAGTATTTT. Residues: CASSPGGSTDTQYF.

The chain couples TRBV27 to TRBJ1-3; D unclear. Trimming removed 8 bases at V and 0 bases at J, with 8 bases between. The CDR3 length is 13 residues. From germline, CDR1 is MNHEY and CDR2 SMNVEV (reference sequence). In DNA, the CDR3 is TGTGCCAGCCGAGAGCACTCTGGAAACACCATATATTTT. Translation gives CASREHSGNTIYF.

Here the CDR3 DNA reads TGTGCCAGCAGCCATCGACAGGGGCCGACCTACGAGCAGTACTTC. Protein sequence: CASSHRQGPTYEQYF. This rearrangement joins TRBV6-2 or TRBV6-3 to TRBJ2-7; 8 bases are a match to TRBD1. There are 15 residues in the CDR3. V gave up 6 bases and J gave up 2 bases; unmatched junction bases: 9. Germline CDR1 is MNHEY and CDR2 is SVGEGT.

The chain combines TRBV14 with TRBJ2-7, with no clear D. This CDR3 is 13 amino acids long. Germline values: CDR1 SGHDN, CDR2 FVKESK. The V end was cut by 2 bases, the J end by 6 bases, with 11 bases between. The CDR3 DNA is TGTGCCAGCAGCCAATCCCCGAGGAGCGAGCAGTACTTC. This gives the protein CASSQSPRSEQYF.

The J gene is TRBJ1-2, the V gene TRBV4-1; D perhaps matches TRBD1 (6 bases). From germline, CDR1 is MGHRA and CDR2 YSYEKL. The V end was cut by 5 bases, the J end by 8 bases, with 18 bases between. The CDR3 consists of 14 residues. This chain's CDR3 is CASSYTGSTEGYTF. CDR3 coding DNA: TGCGCCAGCAGCTATACAGGGTCTACCGAGGGCTACACCTTC.

The chain links TRBV19 to TRBJ2-7; D is possibly TRBD1 (6 bases). Per the germline V gene, CDR1 is LNHDA and CDR2 is SQIVND (reference sequence). The CDR3 runs to 16 residues. Deletions cut 1 base from V and 2 bases from J, with 15 bases between. CDR3 in amino acids: CASSIATGTQTYEQYF. DNA of the CDR3: TGTGCCAGTAGTATAGCAACCGGGACACAAACCTACGAGCAGTACTTC.

The chain links TRBV7-2 to TRBJ2-3, with TRBD2 matching 9 bases. From germline, CDR1 is SGHTA and CDR2 FQGNSA. The CDR3 contains 16 residues. Trimming took 9 bases from V and 6 from J; bases not matched to a gene: 16. CDR3 nucleotides: TGTGCCAGTCGTCGTCGCGGGCGGGAGGGCCAGGATACGCAGTATTTT. Encoded protein: CASRRRGREGQDTQYF. Variable domain in full (rest from reference TRBV7-2 and TRBJ2-3): GAGVSQSPSNKVTEKGKDVELRCDPISGHTALYWYRQSLGQGLEFLIYFQGNSAPDKSGLPSDRFSAERTGGSVSTLTIQRTQQEDSAVYLCASRRRGREGQDTQYFGPGTRLTVL.

The gene calls are TRBV19 and TRBJ1-1; D perhaps matches TRBD1 (6 bases). The V gene's germline CDR1 is LNHDA and CDR2 SQIVND (reference sequence). The CDR3 length is 13 residues. V was pared by 1 base and J by 11 bases, with 14 bases between. CDR3 nucleotides: TGTGCCAGTAGTATAGGTGGACAGTTAATCGCTTTCTTT. It is translated as CASSIGGQLIAFF.

The V gene is TRBV3-1 (or the pseudogene TRBV3-2), the J gene TRBJ2-5, with D possibly being TRBD2 (6 bases). This CDR3 spans 15 amino acids. Trimming cost V 4 bases and J 1 base, with 13 bases left between them. From germline, CDR1 is LGHDT and CDR2 YNNKEL (reference sequence). This CDR3 reads CASSRGLPGQETQYF. CDR3 nucleotide sequence: TGTGCCAGCAGCCGGGGACTCCCGGGCCAAGAGACCCAGTACTTC.

The rearrangement joins TRBV5-4 to TRBJ2-5, with 7 nucleotides matching TRBD2. The germline gives CDR1 SGHNT, CDR2 YYREEE (reference sequence). V gave up 5 bases and J gave up 2 bases; unmatched junction bases: 6. The length of the CDR3 is 14 residues. CDR3 loop: CASRTQREQETQYF. CDR3 bases: TGTGCCAGCAGAACGCAGCGGGAACAAGAGACCCAGTACTTC.

This chain links TRBV28 with TRBJ2-7, with TRBD1 matching over 9 bases. Germline V lookup: CDR1 MDHEN, CDR2 SYDVKM. This CDR3 is 14 amino acids long. Losses at the gene ends were 8 bases for V and 5 bases for J; bases not matched to a gene: 10. CDR3 in DNA: TGTGCCAGCGACGTGACAGGGGGTGAACACGAGCAGTACTTC. As protein: CASDVTGGEHEQYF.

This chain connects TRBV20-1 to TRBJ2-1, with a tentative D call TRBD2 (6 bases). V lost 3 bases, J lost 3 bases, and 15 bases lay in between. From germline, CDR1 is DFQATT and CDR2 SNEGSKA (reference sequence). There are 15 residues in the CDR3. This chain's CDR3 is CSASGGGAFYNEQFF. As DNA, the CDR3 is TGCAGTGCTAGTGGTGGCGGGGCCTTCTACAATGAGCAGTTCTTC.

CDR3 bases: TGTGCCAGCAGCGTAGCGGCGGGAGGGCCTGATGAGCAGTTCTTC. The encoded protein is CASSVAAGGPDEQFF. The chain couples TRBV9 to TRBJ2-1, with 9 bases identical to TRBD2. Per the germline V gene, CDR1 is SGDLS and CDR2 is YYNGEE. V lost 0 bases to trimming and J lost 8 bases; unmatched junction nucleotides: 6. The CDR3 consists of 15 residues. Variable domain in full (rest from reference TRBV9 and TRBJ2-1): DSGVTQTPKHLITATGQRVTLRCSPRSGDLSVYWYQQSLDQGLQFLIQYYNGEERAKGNILERFSAQQFPDLHSELNLSSLELGDSALYFCASSVAAGGPDEQFFGPGTRLTVL.

The chain employs TRBV7-9 and TRBJ2-3; 8 bases agree with TRBD1. This CDR3 comprises 15 residues. The V and J ends lost 1 base and 6 bases, in that order; junction bases with no gene match: 6. Germline loops: CDR1 SEHNR, CDR2 FQNEAQ (reference sequence). CDR3 sequence: CASSLGQGAGDTQYF. CDR3 nucleotides: TGTGCCAGCAGCTTAGGGCAGGGGGCTGGGGATACGCAGTATTTT.

In the case of this clone: Other DNA sequences in the same sample also yield this CDR3. This chain links TRBV29-1 with TRBJ2-7, with D maybe TRBD2 (5 bases). Germline CDR1 SQVTM, CDR2 ANQGSEA. V lost 4 bases and J 0 bases, leaving 7 bases between the germline ends. The CDR3 sequence is 12 residues long. The CDR3 DNA follows: TGCAGCGTTGGTGAGGGCTCCTACGAGCAGTACTTC. This codes for CSVGEGSYEQYF.

This chain links TRBV19 with TRBJ2-7; D is uncertain. V was clipped by 3 bases and J by 1 base, with 7 bases between them. CDR1 LNHDA and CDR2 SQIVND come from the germline V gene (reference sequence). The CDR3 spans 13 residues. The CDR3 is CASSIGQSYEQYF. The CDR3 coding sequence is TGTGCCAGTAGTATTGGGCAGTCCTACGAGCAGTACTTC.

CDR3: CASSGGLAGVRETQYF. CDR3 DNA sequence: TGTGCCAGCAGTGGGGGACTAGCGGGAGTCCGAGAGACCCAGTACTTC. The chain has TRBV6-1 and TRBJ2-5; 14 positions agree with TRBD2. J lost 4 bases, V lost 4 bases, and 5 bases had no gene match. Per germline, CDR1 MNHNS and CDR2 SASEGT. The CDR3 has 16 residues.

The rearrangement links TRBV3-1 (or the pseudogene TRBV3-2) to TRBJ1-2, with D possibly being TRBD1 (6 bases). The germline V gene has CDR1 LGHDT and CDR2 YNNKEL (reference sequence). Trimming pared 1 base from V and 10 bases from J, leaving 13 bases between. There are 13 residues in the CDR3. The CDR3 loop is CASSQAVGGPYTF. CDR3 in DNA: TGTGCCAGCAGCCAAGCTGTCGGGGGGCCCTACACCTTC.

The chain uses TRBV7-9 and TRBJ2-2; 12 positions agree with TRBD2. Germline CDR1 and CDR2: SEHNR and FQNEAQ (reference sequence). This CDR3 comprises 16 residues. With 5 bases clipped from V and 3 bases from J, the junction kept 4 bases outside the gene matches. In DNA, the CDR3 is TGTGCCAGCAGCCACCGACTAGCGGGAGACACCGGGGAGCTGTTTTTT. Translated, it gives CASSHRLAGDTGELFF.

This clone was recorded once. The V and J genes are TRBV27 and TRBJ1-6; 10 positions agree with TRBD1. The germline CDR1 and CDR2 sequences are MNHEY and SMNVEV (reference sequence). After removal of 4 bases from V and 15 bases from J, the junction contained 18 bases not matched to a gene. The CDR3 consists of 17 residues. In DNA, the CDR3 is TGTGCCAGCAGTTCATGTCCCGGGACAGGGGCCCCCTGTTACCTCCACTTT. This encodes CASSSCPGTGAPCYLHF.

As concerns this clone: At one end, the junction sequence differs from germline, possibly due to a read error. The V gene is TRBV19, the J gene TRBJ2-7, with 7 bases matching TRBD1. Germline assignment: CDR1 LNHDA and CDR2 SQIVND (reference sequence). This CDR3 is built from 9 residues. The CDR3 loop reads CASKQGLKF. The CDR3 nucleotides are TGTGCCAGTAAACAGGGGCTGAAATTC.

The chain uses TRBV28 and TRBJ1-1; D gene uncertain. Germline CDR1 reads MDHEN; CDR2 reads SYDVKM. CDR3 size: 13 residues. Trimming took off 5 bases at V and 0 bases at J, with 7 bases between the two ends. The DNA of the CDR3 is TGTGCCAGCAGTGGGAGGGTGAACACTGAAGCTTTCTTT. Its protein is CASSGRVNTEAFF.

The V and J genes are TRBV29-1 and TRBJ1-1; D is uncertain. Germline CDR1 SQVTM, CDR2 ANQGSEA. The CDR3 runs 13 residues. V lost 0 bases and J 4 bases, leaving 9 bases between the germline ends. The CDR3 coding sequence is TGCAGCGTTGAAGAGCAGGTCGGCACTGAAGCTTTCTTT. It is translated as CSVEEQVGTEAFF.

This chain joins TRBV28 and TRBJ1-5; D not resolved. This CDR3 spans 17 amino acids. Per the germline V gene, CDR1 is MDHEN and CDR2 is SYDVKM. The V end was cut by 1 base, the J end by 0 bases, with 13 bases between. CDR3 sequence: CASSLFSENHSNQPQHF. CDR3 nucleotides: TGTGCCAGCAGTTTATTTTCGGAGAACCATAGCAATCAGCCCCAGCATTTT.

The rearrangement joins TRBV28 to TRBJ1-2; 9 bases agree with TRBD1. The CDR3 loop spans 13 amino acids. Germline lookup yields CDR1 MDHEN and CDR2 SYDVKM. V gave up 8 bases and J gave up 4 bases; unmatched junction bases: 5. The CDR3 reads CASGTGIGYGYTF. The CDR3 DNA is TGTGCCAGCGGGACAGGGATCGGCTATGGCTACACCTTC.

The chain uses TRBV7-6 and TRBJ1-5; D ambiguous. The V gene's germline CDR1 is SGHVS and CDR2 FNYEAQ. V dropped 5 bases and J dropped 0 bases, with 23 bases sitting between them. CDR3 size: 19 residues. In DNA form, the CDR3 reads TGTGCCAGCAGCCGGTTTACGTTAGCTCGTGAGTATAGCAATCAGCCCCAGCATTTT. Its protein is CASSRFTLAREYSNQPQHF.